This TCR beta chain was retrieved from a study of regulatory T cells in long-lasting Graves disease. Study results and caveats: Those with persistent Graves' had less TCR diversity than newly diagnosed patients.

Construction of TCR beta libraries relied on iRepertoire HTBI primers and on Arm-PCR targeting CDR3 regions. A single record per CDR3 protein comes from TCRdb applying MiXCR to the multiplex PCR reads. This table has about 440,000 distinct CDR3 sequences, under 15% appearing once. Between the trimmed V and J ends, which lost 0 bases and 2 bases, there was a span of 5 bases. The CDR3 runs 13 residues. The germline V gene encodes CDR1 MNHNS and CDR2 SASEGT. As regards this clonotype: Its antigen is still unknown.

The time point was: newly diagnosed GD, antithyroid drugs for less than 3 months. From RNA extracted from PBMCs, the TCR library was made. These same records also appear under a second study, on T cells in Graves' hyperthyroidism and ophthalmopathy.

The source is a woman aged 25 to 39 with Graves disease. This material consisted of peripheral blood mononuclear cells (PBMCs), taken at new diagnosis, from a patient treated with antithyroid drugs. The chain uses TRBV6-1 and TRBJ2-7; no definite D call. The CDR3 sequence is CASSEAAAYEQYF. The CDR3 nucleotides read TGTGCCAGCAGTGAAGCGGCAGCCTACGAGCAGTACTTC.